Below are 6 T cell receptor beta chains sequenced from a single sample in a study of CD8 T cell repertoires and HIV-1 epitope variants. Libraries were prepared by immunoSEQ multiplex PCR; TCRdb keeps only in-frame clonotypes and omits some of them. This sample carries some 87,000 clones, around 67% of them seen once, and the ten largest clones take about 26%. The sequenced sample consisted of uncultured baseline CD8+ T cells from peripheral blood mononuclear cells (PBMCs). These receptors came from a male donor with HIV.

This clone has only one observation. The chain is built from TRBV6-5 and TRBJ1-2; no reliable D call. The CDR3 consists of 12 residues. The V gene's germline CDR1 is MNHEY and CDR2 SVGAGI. V was cut by 5 bases and J by 3 bases, with 7 bases left in between. In DNA form, the CDR3 reads TGTGCCAGCAGTGAGCAGGACTATGGCTACACCTTC. Its protein is CASSEQDYGYTF.

The V and J genes are TRBV7-9 and TRBJ1-1; D is unclear. Germline assignment: CDR1 SEHNR and CDR2 FQNEAQ (reference sequence). The CDR3 totals 14 residues. Trimming took off 5 bases at V and 3 bases at J, with 13 bases between the two ends. Written as DNA, the CDR3 is TGTGCCAGCAGCCCGGCAGGATGGTACACTGAAGCTTTCTTT. Its protein product is CASSPAGWYTEAFF.

CDR3 in DNA: TGTGCCAGCAGGGGGACTTTACGCTCCTACAATGAGCAGTTCTTC. It encodes CASRGTLRSYNEQFF. The genes are TRBV6-1 and TRBJ2-1; possibly TRBD2 for D (6 bases). CDR1 and CDR2 from the germline V gene are MNHNS and SASEGT. V lost 6 bases and J lost 0, with 12 bases in between. The CDR3 spans 15 residues.

The V call is TRBV5-4, the J call TRBJ2-2; D is unresolved. CDR3 length: 14 amino acids. The ends were cut back, 0 bases at V and 5 bases at J, with 8 bases in the middle. Germline CDR1 is SGHNT and CDR2 is YYREEE (reference sequence). For the CDR3, the DNA is TGTGCCAGCAGCTTGGAACAGTTTACCGGGGAGCTGTTTTTT. Its protein product is CASSLEQFTGELFF.

This clone appeared once. V usage is TRBV7-2 and J usage is TRBJ2-1; D perhaps matches TRBD1 (6 bases). V was cut by 1 base and J by 5 bases, with 12 bases left in between. Germline lookup yields CDR1 SGHTA and CDR2 FQGNSA. CDR3 length equals 15 residues. This CDR3 reads CASSLERGSHNEQFF. The CDR3 bases are TGTGCCAGCAGCTTAGAGAGGGGGTCCCACAATGAGCAGTTCTTC.

The chain links TRBV28 to TRBJ1-5, with D hard to call. The V and J ends lost 6 bases and 2 bases respectively, with 20 bases between them. Germline V gene sequence: CDR1 MDHEN, CDR2 SYDVKM. The length of the CDR3 is 17 residues. The CDR3 DNA reads TGTGCCAGCAGATCCTCGGGTCGGACTTTTGGCAATCAGCCCCAGCATTTT. This translates into CASRSSGRTFGNQPQHF.